This TCR beta chain came from a study of neurological immune-mediated disorders. This clonotype was observed at least ten times. Its antigen remains unknown. General study points: A possible signature was seen in one related-CDR3 cluster, into which phylogenetic grouping placed the repertoires of 18 of 34 multiple sclerosis patients. No CDR3 amino acid sequences recurred among expanded clones across subjects, suggesting private repertoires in all groups. There was no clinical or MRI feature that was associated with the multiple sclerosis repertoire cluster.

Every sequencing run produced over 160 million TCR-beta sequences, and the sequences from any one run covered 15-18 subjects. TCRdb fed the 5' RACE reads into MiXCR, producing one record per CDR3 protein. The sample records about 50,000 distinct CDR3 sequences, approximately 3.3% being singletons. Germline trimming cut 6 bases from V and 5 bases from J; bases unmatched to any gene: 4. The CDR3 contains 12 residues. Germline V gene sequence: CDR1 DFQATT, CDR2 SNEGSKA (reference sequence). Sequencing was carried out using PBMCs. This TCR derives from a man in his forties or fifties with multiple sclerosis. The chain uses TRBV20-1 and TRBJ2-1; 7 nucleotides match TRBD1. The CDR3 loop reads CSAPGGDNEQFF. The CDR3 nucleotides are TGCAGTGCGCCAGGGGGTGACAATGAGCAGTTCTTC.